These T cell receptor beta chains were read from a single sample in a study of CD8 T cells in ankylosing spondylitis. In TCRdb, the 5' RACE reads were re-called with MiXCR into one record per CDR3 protein. The sample holds fewer than 550,000 distinct CDR3 sequences, approximately 5.3% seen once. Sequenced input: blood, either unsorted or a sorted T cell fraction (not recorded which). The source of these receptors is a male donor with ankylosing spondylitis. Both conserved end residues are part of each CDR3. D genes are given only for firm matches. Size values are once, few and many counts, or a class for expanded clones, and some rows have none.

cdr3_nt,cdr3_aa,clone_size,j_call,v_call,d_call
TGCAGTGCTAGAAAAGCGGGAGGAAGCACAGATACGCAGTATTTT,CSARKAGGSTDTQYF,-,TRBJ2-3,TRBV20-1,TRBD2
TGCGCCAGCAGCCCGGGACAGGACTATGGCTACACCTTC,CASSPGQDYGYTF,many,TRBJ1-2,TRBV5-1,TRBD1
TGTGCCAGCCGAGGGACATCGAGGACCGGGGAGCTGTTTTTT,CASRGTSRTGELFF,many,TRBJ2-2,TRBV9,-
TGCAGTGCTAGAGATCTGCGGGAGCGAGCCTACGAGCAGTACTTC,CSARDLRERAYEQYF,-,TRBJ2-7,TRBV20-1,TRBD2
TGTGCCAGCAGTTTAGACAGGCCCGATGGCTACACCTTC,CASSLDRPDGYTF,many,TRBJ1-2,TRBV28,-
TGTGCCAGCAGCTTAGTCGGGGGCGGGAGAAGGTCGGAGACCCAGTACTTC,CASSLVGGGRRSETQYF,many,TRBJ2-5,TRBV11-2,-
TGTGCCAGCAGTGAACGCGGGACAGGGGACTACGAGCAGTACTTC,CASSERGTGDYEQYF,-,TRBJ2-7,TRBV2,TRBD1
TGTGCCAGCTCACCTATCATGACAGGGGCCCTCGGAGATACGCAGTATTTT,CASSPIMTGALGDTQYF,many,TRBJ2-3,TRBV18,TRBD1
TGCGCCAGCAGGCAGACTAGCGGGAGATTAACCTACAATGAGCAGTTCTTC,CASRQTSGRLTYNEQFF,many,TRBJ2-1,TRBV4-1,TRBD2
TGTGCCAGTAGTATAGGTGACGGAAGGACGCGGTATGGCTACACCTTC,CASSIGDGRTRYGYTF,few,TRBJ1-2,TRBV19,-
TGTGCCATCAGTGAGACAGTATCCTACGAGCAGTACTTC,CAISETVSYEQYF,many,TRBJ2-7,TRBV10-3,-
TGCAGTGCTAGGCGGGACAGGGGGCCTGAAGTCGCGATCAATGGCTACACCTTC,CSARRDRGPEVAINGYTF,many,TRBJ1-2,TRBV20-1,TRBD1
TGTGCCAGCAGACCGGGCGGTTCGGCCTACGAGCAGTACTTC,CASRPGGSAYEQYF,many,TRBJ2-7,TRBV18,-
TGTGCCAGCAGTTACGGGGGTCCTAGCGCCCAAGAGACCCAGTACTTC,CASSYGGPSAQETQYF,many,TRBJ2-5,TRBV28,-
TGCAGTGCCACCCCCTTTGGTCTCATGAACACTGAAGCTTTCTTT,CSATPFGLMNTEAFF,many,TRBJ1-1,TRBV20-1,-
TGTGCCATCAGTGAGTCCGGGAGGGTTGTGGGGTCCTACGAGCAGTACTTC,CAISESGRVVGSYEQYF,many,TRBJ2-7,TRBV10-3,TRBD2
TGTGCCAGCAGTACCCTTTGGGCTGGGGCCAACGTCCTGACTTTC,CASSTLWAGANVLTF,-,TRBJ2-6,TRBV25-1,-
TGTGCCAGCAGTTTAGAGATAGGGCCGAGTTATGGCTACACCTTC,CASSLEIGPSYGYTF,many,TRBJ1-2,TRBV12-3/TRBV12-4,-
TGCAGCGTGACAGGGTCGGGATGGAGCTCCTACGAGCAGTACTTC,CSVTGSGWSSYEQYF,many,TRBJ2-7,TRBV29-1,TRBD1
TGCAGTGCTAGCGACCCCCAGCGGGACGCCTACGAGCAGTACTTC,CSASDPQRDAYEQYF,many,TRBJ2-7,TRBV20-1,TRBD2
TGCAGTGCTAGAGAGGGGGGAGGTCAGCCCCAGCATTTT,CSAREGGGQPQHF,many,TRBJ1-5,TRBV20-1,-
TGTGCCAGCAGCCATTCCTGGGGGACAGATAATTCACCCCTCCACTTT,CASSHSWGTDNSPLHF,many,TRBJ1-6,TRBV16,TRBD1
TGCGCCAGCAGCCGCGAGGACTACTACTACAATGAGCAGTTCTTC,CASSREDYYYNEQFF,-,TRBJ2-1,TRBV4-3,-
TGCAGTGCTACCTTAGTAGGGACTAGCGGGGGGAAGGGCAATGAGCAGTTCTTC,CSATLVGTSGGKGNEQFF,many,TRBJ2-1,TRBV20-1,TRBD2
TGTGCCAGCAGCTTGACAGGGGGCTCTGGCAATCAGCCCCAGCATTTT,CASSLTGGSGNQPQHF,many,TRBJ1-5,TRBV5-4,TRBD1
TGTGCCAGCAGGGTGACAGCATCCTACGAGCAGTACTTC,CASRVTASYEQYF,-,TRBJ2-7,TRBV28,-
TGCGCCAGCAGCCAGGACAGGGCCACTGAAGCTTTCTTT,CASSQDRATEAFF,many,TRBJ1-1,TRBV5-1,TRBD1
TGCGCCAGCAGCCATACCGACGCCGGGACACCCCAACTCTCTGGAAACACCATATATTTT,CASSHTDAGTPQLSGNTIYF,-,TRBJ1-3,TRBV4-1,-
TGTGCCAGCAGTTTATTGGGGGATCAAGAGACCCAGTACTTC,CASSLLGDQETQYF,many,TRBJ2-5,TRBV12-3/TRBV12-4,-
TGTGCCAGCAGTAGAGAGGGTGGCTACAATGAGCAGTTCTTC,CASSREGGYNEQFF,many,TRBJ2-1,TRBV27,-
TGTGCCAGCAGTTTTTCGGGACAGGGCCTCTATGGCTACACCTTC,CASSFSGQGLYGYTF,many,TRBJ1-2,TRBV12-3/TRBV12-4,TRBD1
TGCGCCAGCAGCCAAAGACAGGCCTACGAGCAGTACTTC,CASSQRQAYEQYF,many,TRBJ2-7,TRBV5-1,-
TGTGCCAGCAGCCTTGGGGGGGCCCCCGACGAGCAGTACTTC,CASSLGGAPDEQYF,-,TRBJ2-7,TRBV5-5,-
TGTGCCAGCAGTGACTCGAGAGGGGAAGAGCAGTTCTTC,CASSDSRGEEQFF,-,TRBJ2-1,TRBV6-4,-
TGCGCCAGTAAAAGACAGGACTCCTACGAGCAGTACTTC,CASKRQDSYEQYF,many,TRBJ2-7,TRBV5-1,-
TGCAGTGCTATTCCAGAGCGCACTGAAGCTTTCTTT,CSAIPERTEAFF,many,TRBJ1-1,TRBV20-1,-
TGTGCCAGCAGTTTATTTAACACTCAAGACTCCTACGAGCAGTACTTC,CASSLFNTQDSYEQYF,many,TRBJ2-7,TRBV27,-
TGCGCCAGCAGCTTCATGGCAGGGGGCACCGGGGAGCTGTTTTTT,CASSFMAGGTGELFF,many,TRBJ2-2,TRBV5-1,TRBD1
TGTGCCAGCAGCCCGGGGGGACAGGGGGCGCCAGCCCATGGCTACACCTTC,CASSPGGQGAPAHGYTF,many,TRBJ1-2,TRBV7-2,TRBD1
TGCAGTGCTAGGACGGGGGATGACAATTCACCCCTCCACTTT,CSARTGDDNSPLHF,many,TRBJ1-6,TRBV20-1,-
TGTGCCAGCAGCTTAGCGCAAGGCGGGGAGCTGTTTTTT,CASSLAQGGELFF,few,TRBJ2-2,TRBV7-2,-
TGCGCCAGCAGCCAGTCGGTTGTTGGTGGCCTGGACACTGAAGCTTTCTTT,CASSQSVVGGLDTEAFF,many,TRBJ1-1,TRBV4-3,-
TGTGCCGGCAGACTGGGAAACGAAAAACTGTTTTTT,CAGRLGNEKLFF,many,TRBJ1-4,TRBV6-6,-
TGCGCCAGCAGCCAAGATGGCAGGGCTAACTCTGGAAACACCATATATTTT,CASSQDGRANSGNTIYF,many,TRBJ1-3,TRBV4-3,-
TGTGCCAGCAGCTTTAAACCGGGACAAAGTAGCAATCAGCCCCAGCATTTT,CASSFKPGQSSNQPQHF,-,TRBJ1-5,TRBV5-5,-
TGTGCCAGCGGAGCGTATAATTCACCCCTCCACTTT,CASGAYNSPLHF,-,TRBJ1-6,TRBV7-3,-
TGTGCCAGCAGTTCATGGGACAGGGTCCAAGAGACCCAGTACTTC,CASSSWDRVQETQYF,many,TRBJ2-5,TRBV12-3/TRBV12-4,TRBD1
TGCAGTGCTAGAGACGACGGGAGGAGGCACAATGAGCAGTTCTTC,CSARDDGRRHNEQFF,few,TRBJ2-1,TRBV20-1,TRBD2
TGTGCCAGCAGCTTAAGTCTAGCGGGAAGGGATGAGCAGTTCTTC,CASSLSLAGRDEQFF,many,TRBJ2-1,TRBV7-9,TRBD2
TGTGCCAGCAGCGCCAACCTACGCGGTATAGATACGCAGTATTTT,CASSANLRGIDTQYF,-,TRBJ2-3,TRBV7-2,-
TGCAGCGCCCATGGGGGACTAGCGGGCAATGAGCAGTTCTTC,CSAHGGLAGNEQFF,many,TRBJ2-1,TRBV29-1,TRBD2
TGTGCCAGCAGAACCCCGACAGGGCTCCGGCGGAAAGCTTTCTTT,CASRTPTGLRRKAFF,-,TRBJ1-1,TRBV6-1,TRBD1
TGTGCCAGCAGTGGGGTCGGAGGGGGCATAGGGCAGCCCCAGCATTTT,CASSGVGGGIGQPQHF,many,TRBJ1-5,TRBV2,TRBD1
TGCAGTGCTAGTGGCGGGACTAGCGTATACAATGAGCAGTTCTTC,CSASGGTSVYNEQFF,many,TRBJ2-1,TRBV20-1,TRBD2
TGTGCCAGCTCACCCCTGTCGGGGGGAGACACTGAAGCTTTCTTT,CASSPLSGGDTEAFF,many,TRBJ1-1,TRBV18,-
TGCAGTGCTCCAGACGGGGGGAACACCGGGGAGCTGTTTTTT,CSAPDGGNTGELFF,many,TRBJ2-2,TRBV20-1,-
TGCAGTGCTAGACTAGCCCATGAGCAGTTCTTC,CSARLAHEQFF,many,TRBJ2-1,TRBV20-1,-
TGCGCCAGCAGGCGGGACAGGGGTACAGATACGCAGTATTTT,CASRRDRGTDTQYF,many,TRBJ2-3,TRBV5-1,TRBD1
TGTGCCAGCAGTTTATCTTGGGACAACTCCTACGAGCAGTACTTC,CASSLSWDNSYEQYF,few,TRBJ2-7,TRBV28,-